This is a list of T cell receptor beta chains from one sample in a study of blood T cell repertoires in COVID-19. Only in-frame clones appear in the TCRdb table, and some are missing; sequencing was by immunoSEQ multiplex PCR. The repertoire has approximately 70,000 clones, about 80% of them found once; the top ten carry approximately 14%. Sequenced input: peripheral blood. These receptors were taken from a woman older than 75 with acute or convalescent COVID-19. The CDR3 runs from the conserved cysteine through the conserved F or W. D genes are given only for firm matches. Clone size appears in some rows only: once, few, many, or a class for an expanded clone.

V,D,size,J,CDR3,DNA
TRBV7-6,TRBD2,.,TRBJ2-1,CASSSGGRERYNEQFF,TGTGCCAGCAGCTCCGGCGGGCGGGAGAGGTACAATGAGCAGTTCTTC
TRBV28,.,.,TRBJ2-7,CASSLQISYEQYF,TGTGCCAGCAGTTTGCAGATTTCCTACGAGCAGTACTTC
TRBV10-2,.,.,TRBJ2-1,CASSAQGNEQFF,TGCGCCAGCAGTGCACAGGGAAATGAGCAGTTCTTC
TRBV7-2,.,.,TRBJ1-1,CASSLASMEGQRAFF,TGTGCCAGCAGCTTAGCTTCAATGGAGGGGCAAAGAGCTTTCTTT
TRBV7-2,TRBD2,.,TRBJ2-2,CASSFTSGRRTGELFF,TGTGCCAGCAGCTTCACTAGCGGGAGGCGCACCGGGGAGCTGTTTTTT
TRBV5-1,TRBD1,few,TRBJ2-7,CASSTWTGGPYEQYF,TGCGCCAGTTCCACTTGGACAGGGGGCCCCTACGAGCAGTACTTC
TRBV6-2/TRBV6-3,.,.,TRBJ1-3,CASSYPTVAGNTIYF,TGTGCCAGCAGTTACCCGACAGTAGCTGGAAACACCATATATTTT
TRBV13,TRBD1,once,TRBJ2-1,CASSLEGQGTNEQFF,TGTGCCAGCAGCTTGGAAGGACAGGGTACCAATGAGCAGTTCTTC
TRBV11-3,TRBD2,.,TRBJ2-3,CASSWGLAGVPDTQYF,TGTGCCAGCAGCTGGGGACTAGCGGGAGTCCCAGATACGCAGTATTTT
TRBV28,.,once,TRBJ2-7,CASNGRKSPFEQYF,TGTGCCAGCAATGGGCGAAAGAGTCCGTTCGAGCAGTACTTC
TRBV12-3/TRBV12-4,.,.,TRBJ2-1,CASSLLRLSEQFF,TGTGCCAGCAGTTTACTCCGGTTGTCCGAGCAGTTCTTC
TRBV7-6,.,.,TRBJ1-3,CASSLGLTSSGNTIYF,TGTGCCAGCAGCTTGGGCCTTACTAGCTCTGGAAACACCATATATTTT
TRBV29-1,TRBD2,.,TRBJ2-3,CSVPKLGTSGTDTQYF,TGCAGCGTCCCGAAGCTTGGGACTAGCGGCACAGATACGCAGTATTTT
TRBV3-1/TRBV3-2,.,.,TRBJ2-1,CASSAAGRSYNEQFF,TGTGCCAGCAGCGCAGCGGGCCGGTCCTACAATGAGCAGTTCTTC
TRBV7-6,.,.,TRBJ2-3,CASSSPQDRSTDTQYF,TGTGCCAGCAGCTCCCCCCAAGACAGGAGCACAGATACGCAGTATTTT
TRBV4-3,.,.,TRBJ2-7,CASSQVARSFNEQYF,TGCGCCAGCAGCCAAGTAGCTCGTAGCTTTAACGAGCAGTACTTC
TRBV2,TRBD2,.,TRBJ2-7,CASSEPGLAGYEQYF,TGTGCCAGCAGTGAACCGGGACTAGCGGGATACGAGCAGTACTTC
TRBV7-9,TRBD1,.,TRBJ2-7,CASSAGQERYEQYF,TGTGCCAGCAGCGCGGGACAGGAGCGCTACGAGCAGTACTTC
TRBV7-6,TRBD2,.,TRBJ2-2,CASSLAYPGRGGELFF,TGTGCCAGCAGCTTAGCTTATCCAGGGAGGGGCGGGGAGCTGTTTTTT
TRBV29-1,TRBD2,.,TRBJ2-1,CSVEGGLAASYNEQFF,TGCAGCGTTGAGGGGGGACTAGCGGCATCCTACAATGAGCAGTTCTTC
TRBV7-9,.,many,TRBJ1-5,CASSLEGGLNQPQHF,TGTGCCAGCAGCTTAGAGGGAGGGCTAAATCAGCCCCAGCATTTT
TRBV5-1,.,.,TRBJ1-1,CASSLAWVGPTEAFF,TGCGCCAGCAGCTTGGCTTGGGTGGGCCCGACTGAAGCTTTCTTT
TRBV27,TRBD2,.,TRBJ2-1,CASSSPGLAGAGGVYNEQFF,TGTGCCAGCAGTAGTCCGGGACTAGCGGGAGCAGGTGGGGTCTACAATGAGCAGTTCTTC
TRBV11-2,TRBD1,.,TRBJ2-2,CASSLGQGIGELFF,TGTGCCAGCAGCTTGGGACAGGGTATCGGGGAGCTGTTTTTT
TRBV12-3/TRBV12-4,.,medium-sized,TRBJ2-7,CASSSPSAYEQYF,TGTGCCAGCAGTTCCCCTAGCGCCTACGAGCAGTACTTC
TRBV28,.,.,TRBJ1-1,CATGDTEAFF,TGTGCCACCGGGGACACTGAAGCTTTCTTT
TRBV10-3,.,.,TRBJ2-3,CAIASGGSTDTQYF,TGTGCCATCGCTAGTGGCGGGAGCACAGATACGCAGTATTTT
TRBV7-9,TRBD1,.,TRBJ1-3,CASSSDRAYSGNTIYF,TGTGCCAGCAGCAGCGACAGGGCCTACTCTGGAAACACCATATATTTT
TRBV28,.,.,TRBJ1-1,CASRPGGGEAFF,TGTGCCAGCAGGCCGGGGGGGGGTGAAGCTTTCTTT
TRBV7-9,.,.,TRBJ2-7,CASSLDGGSYEQYF,TGTGCCAGCAGCTTAGACGGGGGTTCCTACGAGCAGTACTTC
TRBV5-1,TRBD2,.,TRBJ2-1,CASSWGAGGYNEQFF,TGCGCCAGCAGCTGGGGGGCGGGAGGATACAATGAGCAGTTCTTC
TRBV28,.,.,TRBJ2-3,CASRRQGTDTQYF,TGTGCCAGCAGACGACAGGGCACAGATACGCAGTATTTT
TRBV7-2,.,.,TRBJ2-7,CASSSRVGSYEQYF,TGTGCCAGCAGCTCCCGGGTTGGCTCCTACGAGCAGTACTTC
TRBV3-1/TRBV3-2,TRBD1,.,TRBJ1-2,CASSQRFGQGYGARGYTF,TGTGCCAGCAGCCAAAGGTTCGGACAGGGGTATGGTGCCAGAGGCTACACCTTC
TRBV19,TRBD1,.,TRBJ1-5,CASSQRQGAGQPQHF,TGTGCCAGTAGTCAACGGCAGGGGGCGGGTCAGCCCCAGCATTTT
TRBV11-2,TRBD1,.,TRBJ2-7,CASSQGAYEQYF,TGTGCCAGCAGCCAGGGGGCGTACGAGCAGTACTTC
TRBV5-1,.,.,TRBJ1-1,CASSLLQGLNTEAFF,TGCGCCAGCAGCTTGCTTCAGGGGTTGAACACTGAAGCTTTCTTT
TRBV25-1,TRBD1,.,TRBJ1-2,CASSGTGHGYTF,TGTGCCAGCAGTGGGACAGGGCATGGCTACACCTTC
TRBV7-3,.,.,TRBJ2-7,CASSFGTGGEQYF,TGTGCCAGCAGCTTCGGGACTGGGGGCGAGCAGTACTTC
TRBV11-3,TRBD1,.,TRBJ2-2,CASSPAAWTGGFTGELFF,TGTGCCAGCAGCCCCGCTGCGTGGACAGGGGGCTTTACCGGGGAGCTGTTTTTT
TRBV7-2,TRBD2,.,TRBJ2-7,CASSRDRTSGRYEQYF,TGTGCCAGCAGCCGCGATAGGACTAGCGGGAGGTACGAGCAGTACTTC
TRBV7-2,TRBD2,once,TRBJ2-7,CASSYRTSGRAHEQYF,TGTGCCAGCAGCTACCGCACTAGCGGGAGGGCCCACGAGCAGTACTTC
TRBV3-1/TRBV3-2,TRBD1,.,TRBJ1-5,CASSQGQHQPQHF,TGTGCCAGCAGCCAGGGACAGCATCAGCCCCAGCATTTT
TRBV12-3/TRBV12-4,.,.,TRBJ1-5,CASRKRANQPQHF,TGTGCCAGCAGGAAGCGGGCCAATCAGCCCCAGCATTTT
TRBV2,.,.,TRBJ1-1,CASTLTENTEAFF,TGTGCCAGCACCCTGACAGAGAACACTGAAGCTTTCTTT
TRBV7-9,.,.,TRBJ2-5,CASSGRVFRETQYF,TGTGCCAGCAGCGGCAGGGTGTTCCGAGAGACCCAGTACTTC
TRBV2,TRBD2,.,TRBJ2-1,CASRGTSGRIGEQFF,TGTGCCAGCCGAGGGACTAGCGGGAGGATAGGGGAGCAGTTCTTC
TRBV6-4,.,.,TRBJ2-2,CASSDSGGVTTGELFF,TGTGCCAGCAGTGACTCGGGGGGAGTGACAACCGGGGAGCTGTTTTTT
TRBV5-5,.,.,TRBJ1-5,CASSLEAGWGNQPQHF,TGTGCCAGCAGCTTGGAGGCAGGGTGGGGCAATCAGCCCCAGCATTTT